This TCR beta chain appears in the sequencing data of a study of blood T cell repertoires in COVID-19. Study context: Samples taken during acute and convalescent COVID-19 were collected in the United States, Italy and Spain. PBMCs, B-cell-depleted T cells, or T cells were the source of the cDNA or gDNA that made up the material.

The authors' processing: Amplification with reference gene primers provided the estimates of nucleated cell counts. The data were produced by immunoSEQ multiplex PCR, yet TCRdb's version contains in-frame clones alone and is incomplete. D and trimming were read from the DNA, whereas the V and J calls and clone size are those reported in that table. The repertoire holds 140,000 to 150,000 clones, with 65% to 85% as singletons. Germline CDR1 MDHEN, CDR2 SYDVKM. The CDR3 consists of 13 residues. J lost 5 bases, V lost 5 bases, and 5 bases had no gene match. This TCR was recovered from a woman aged 55 to 70 with acute or convalescent COVID-19. The sequenced sample was peripheral blood. The chain is built from TRBV28 and TRBJ1-2, with TRBD1 matching 7 bases. As DNA, the CDR3 is TGTGCCAGCAGTCCTCCGGGACAGTATGGCTACACCTTC. It codes for CASSPPGQYGYTF.